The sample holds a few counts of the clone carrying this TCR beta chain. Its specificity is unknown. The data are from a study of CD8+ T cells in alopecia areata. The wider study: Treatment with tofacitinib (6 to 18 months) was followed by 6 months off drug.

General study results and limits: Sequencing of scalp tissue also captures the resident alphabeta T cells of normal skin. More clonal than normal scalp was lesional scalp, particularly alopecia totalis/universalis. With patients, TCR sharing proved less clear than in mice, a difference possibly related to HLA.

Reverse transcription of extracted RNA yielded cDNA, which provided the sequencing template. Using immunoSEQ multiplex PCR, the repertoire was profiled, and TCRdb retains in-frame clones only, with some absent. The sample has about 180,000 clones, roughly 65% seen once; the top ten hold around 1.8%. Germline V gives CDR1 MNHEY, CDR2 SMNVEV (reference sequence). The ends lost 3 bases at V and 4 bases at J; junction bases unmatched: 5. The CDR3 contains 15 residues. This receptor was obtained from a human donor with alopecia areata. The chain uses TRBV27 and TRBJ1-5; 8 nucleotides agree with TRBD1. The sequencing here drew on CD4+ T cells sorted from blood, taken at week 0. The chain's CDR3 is CASSLQGAWNQPQHF. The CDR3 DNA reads TGTGCCAGCAGTTTGCAGGGGGCATGGAATCAGCCCCAGCATTTT.